Below, 30 T cell receptor beta chains from the same sample are listed, as sequenced in a study of blood T cells in healthy people across ages. With a J-beta primer mix and a sample-barcoded 5' primer, a second PCR ran 7 to 11 cycles. TCRdb called the 5' RACE reads again in MiXCR, with one record for every CDR3 protein. The sample records approximately 1,000,000 distinct CDR3 sequences, more than 30% being singletons. Sequencing was performed on blood. The receptors were gathered from a young man in good health.

The V call is TRBV6-2 or TRBV6-3, the J call TRBJ2-6, with no clear D. Germline lookup yields CDR1 MNHEY and CDR2 SVGEGT. The CDR3 runs 16 residues. With 5 bases removed from V and 0 bases from J, the gap between germline ends came to 11 bases. The CDR3 nucleotides read TGTGCCAGCAGTCCCCTCGAGATCTCTGGGGCCAACGTCCTGACTTTC. It yields the protein CASSPLEISGANVLTF.

The chain recombines TRBV6-6 with TRBJ1-2, with D possibly matching TRBD1 (5 bases). The CDR3 runs to 16 residues. Trimming pared 5 bases from V and 6 bases from J, leaving 22 bases between. Germline values: CDR1 MNHNY, CDR2 SVGAGI (reference sequence). CDR3 protein: CASSPLGTAPDDGYTF. The CDR3 DNA reads as TGTGCCAGCAGTCCACTCGGGACGGCCCCGGACGATGGCTACACCTTC.

The rearrangement joins TRBV12-3 or TRBV12-4 to TRBJ2-1; D is unresolved. This CDR3 spans 15 amino acids. V gave up 3 bases and J gave up 0 bases, with 9 bases separating them. The CDR3 DNA reads as TGTGCCAGCAGTTTCGGAAGGGCCTCCTACAATGAGCAGTTCTTC. Protein sequence: CASSFGRASYNEQFF.

This clonotype was detected a few times. The V call is TRBV29-1, the J call TRBJ2-7; no clear D. The CDR3 consists of 11 residues. The germline gives CDR1 SQVTM, CDR2 ANQGSEA. V lost 3 bases, J lost 4 bases, and 7 bases lay in between. The CDR3 region has the DNA TGCAGCGTTGATAAGGGATACGAGCAGTACTTC. It codes for CSVDKGYEQYF.

This clonotype was picked up many times. The chain uses TRBV4-3 and TRBJ2-1; D is unresolved. The germline gives CDR1 LGHNA, CDR2 YSLEER. V was pared by 3 bases and J by 3 bases, with 3 bases between. This CDR3 has 12 residues. The CDR3 nucleotides read TGCGCCAGCAGCCACCGCTACAATGAGCAGTTCTTC. Protein product: CASSHRYNEQFF.

This clonotype was counted only a few times. J is TRBJ1-1 and V is TRBV27; D unclear. Trimming left V 5 bases short and J 5 bases short, with 15 bases between. The CDR3 runs 14 residues. From germline, CDR1 is MNHEY and CDR2 SMNVEV (reference sequence). DNA for the CDR3: TGTGCCAGCAGTCCTAATCCGGCCGGGACTGAAGCTTTCTTT. The encoded protein is CASSPNPAGTEAFF.

Turning to this clonotype: A read error is possible here, since a much larger clone lies one base away. The chain couples TRBV10-3 to TRBJ2-1, with D possibly TRBD2 on 6 matching bases. The J call may be incorrect, as the DNA end agrees better with TRBJ2-7. Germline V gives CDR1 ENHRY, CDR2 SYGVKD. This CDR3 is built from 18 residues. As DNA, the CDR3 is TGTGCCATCAGTGACCTCTTGGAGGGGCTTAGCTCCTACAATGAGCAGTACTTC. As protein: CAISDLLEGLSSYNEQYF.

The chain combines TRBV6-1 with TRBJ2-5; the match to TRBD2 covers 9 bases. Germline assignment: CDR1 MNHNS and CDR2 SASEGT. The V gene end was trimmed by 7 bases and the J gene end by 2 bases; junction bases not matched to a gene: 8. CDR3 length equals 15 residues. The CDR3 DNA reads as TGTGCCAGCATTCCGAGACTAGCGGTTCAAGAGACCCAGTACTTC. This sequence encodes CASIPRLAVQETQYF.

The V and J genes are TRBV7-3 and TRBJ2-3, with a tentative D call TRBD1 (6 bases). Germline V CDR1 and CDR2: SGHTA, FQGTGA. The CDR3 spans 17 residues. V lost 5 bases to trimming and J lost 4 bases, with 22 bases between them. The CDR3 protein is CASSPRPERTDPDTQYF. CDR3 coding DNA: TGTGCCAGCAGCCCCAGACCCGAACGGACAGACCCAGATACGCAGTATTTT.

Remarks on this clonotype: This may be a read error: a much more frequent sequence differs by one nucleotide. The rearrangement uses TRBV11-2 and TRBJ2-5; the D gene could be TRBD1 or TRBD2 (6 bases each). The CDR3 sequence is 20 residues long. Germline-derived CDR1 and CDR2 are SGHAT and FQNNGV. V lost 2 bases to trimming and J lost 11 bases, with 36 bases between them. The CDR3 nucleotides are TGTGCCAGCAGCTTAACCGGAGGAGGGACACTACGAAAATGGGGCAATGAGCAGTACTTC. It codes for CASSLTGGGTLRKWGNEQYF.

This chain links TRBV20-1 with TRBJ2-7; D might be TRBD2 (5 bases). V was shortened by 2 bases and J by 0 bases, with 11 bases between the two germline ends. The CDR3 loop spans 14 amino acids. Germline lookup yields CDR1 DFQATT and CDR2 SNEGSKA (reference sequence). CDR3 nucleotides: TGCAGTGCTAGACCCCGCGGGCTCTCCTACGAGCAGTACTTC. This encodes CSARPRGLSYEQYF.

The chain links TRBV3-1 to TRBJ1-1; D call uncertain. Trimming removed 4 bases from V and 0 bases from J, with 9 bases in between. The CDR3 is made up of 14 amino acids. Germline V CDR1 and CDR2: LGHDT, YNNKEL (reference sequence). CDR3 bases: TGTGCCAGCAGCCCCGCCGCCTTGAACACTGAAGCTTTCTTT. This gives the protein CASSPAALNTEAFF.

Remarks on this clonotype: A much larger clone is a single base away; this may be a read error. The chain joins TRBV12-3 or TRBV12-4 to TRBJ1-5; D not certain. This CDR3 spans 13 amino acids. The CDR3 spells CSSSWSANQPQHF. Written as DNA, the CDR3 is TGTTCCAGCAGTTGGTCTGCTAATCAGCCCCAGCATTTT.

The rearrangement uses TRBV20-1 and TRBJ2-1; 16 positions match TRBD2. CDR1 is DFQATT and CDR2 is SNEGSKA in the germline V gene (reference sequence). J was trimmed by 2 bases and V by 6 bases; bases with no gene match: 4. CDR3 size: 16 residues. The CDR3 protein is CSATGTSGGAYNEQFF. The CDR3 DNA reads as TGCAGTGCCACCGGGACTAGCGGGGGGGCCTACAATGAGCAGTTCTTC.

At least ten counts were recorded for this clonotype. V and J are TRBV5-1 and TRBJ2-3; 7 bases map to TRBD2. The V gene's germline CDR1 is SGHRS and CDR2 YFSETQ. The V segment lost 0 bases and the J segment 2 bases; nucleotides outside the gene matches: 6. This CDR3 is 16 amino acids long. The CDR3 DNA is TGCGCCAGCAGCTTGGGTCCTAGCGGAGACACAGATACGCAGTATTTT. It is translated as CASSLGPSGDTDTQYF.

CDR3 protein: CSAIGGIPGGNQPQHF. The CDR3 nucleotides are TGCAGTGCTATTGGGGGGATTCCAGGGGGCAATCAGCCCCAGCATTTT. The chain recombines TRBV20-1 with TRBJ1-5; tentative D call: TRBD1 (6 bases). Trimming took off 4 bases at V and 2 bases at J, with 18 bases between the two ends. This CDR3 is 16 amino acids long. Germline-derived CDR1 and CDR2 are DFQATT and SNEGSKA (reference sequence).

The chain links TRBV9 to TRBJ2-2; 8 nucleotides line up with TRBD1. Trimming cost V 3 bases and J 0 bases; bases outside gene matches: 7. Germline V lookup: CDR1 SGDLS, CDR2 YYNGEE. This CDR3 is 17 amino acids long. CDR3 sequence reads: CASSGGWDRPNTGELFF. The CDR3 DNA follows: TGTGCCAGCAGCGGAGGATGGGACAGGCCGAACACCGGGGAGCTGTTTTTT.

This clonotype was counted a few times. The V and J genes are TRBV7-9 and TRBJ2-3; the match to TRBD2 covers 7 bases. The CDR3 runs to 19 residues. V was clipped by 2 bases and J by 6 bases; unmatched bases: 20. CDR1 is SEHNR, CDR2 FQNEAQ, per germline (reference sequence). CDR3 region: CASSLIGWRASGPKDTQYF. The CDR3 nucleotides are TGTGCCAGCAGCTTAATCGGCTGGAGGGCTAGCGGACCTAAGGATACGCAGTATTTT.

This clonotype was found a few times. The rearrangement joins TRBV20-1 to TRBJ1-1; perhaps TRBD1 as D (6 bases). CDR1 is DFQATT and CDR2 is SNEGSKA in the germline V gene (reference sequence). V was clipped by 3 bases and J by 5 bases, with 19 bases between them. This CDR3 spans 15 amino acids. The CDR3 DNA follows: TGCAGTGCTAGGGGTTCCGACAGGACGCCTACTGAAGCTTTCTTT. Protein sequence: CSARGSDRTPTEAFF.

V and J are TRBV4-3 and TRBJ1-2; 7 bases match TRBD1. The CDR3 spans 15 residues. CDR1 LGHNA and CDR2 YSLEER come from the germline V gene. V shed 0 bases and J 10 bases; nucleotides not matched to a gene: 11. CDR3: CASSQDLDRERDYTF. CDR3 in DNA: TGCGCCAGCAGCCAAGACCTAGACAGGGAAAGGGACTACACCTTC.

In its sample, this clonotype was seen once. At one boundary the junction diverges from the germline segment, which might be a read error. V usage is TRBV5-1 and J usage is TRBJ1-2; D is ambiguous. The CDR3 runs to 13 residues. Germline CDR1 and CDR2: SGHRS and YFSETQ. The CDR3 region is CASSLKENYGHTF. Written as DNA, the CDR3 is TGCGCCAGCAGCTTGAAGGAGAACTATGGCCACACCTTC.

The gene calls are TRBV5-1 and TRBJ2-2; 8 nucleotides agree with TRBD1. The ends lost 4 bases at V and 3 bases at J; junction bases unmatched: 8. The CDR3 is 16 residues long. Germline V gives CDR1 SGHRS, CDR2 YFSETQ. CDR3 protein: CASSTSDRGDTGELFF. CDR3 nucleotides: TGCGCCAGCAGCACAAGCGACAGGGGCGACACCGGGGAGCTGTTTTTT.

This clonotype was observed many times. The rearrangement uses TRBV9 and TRBJ2-7; the match to TRBD2 covers 7 bases. CDR3 length: 15 amino acids. The germline V gene has CDR1 SGDLS and CDR2 YYNGEE. The junction had 3 bases not matched to a gene; V was cut back by 0 bases and J by 0 bases. Here the CDR3 reads CASSVVSGPSYEQYF. CDR3 bases: TGTGCCAGCAGCGTAGTTAGCGGGCCCTCCTACGAGCAGTACTTC. Looking up the rest from reference TRBV9 and TRBJ2-7 gives the full variable domain: DSGVTQTPKHLITATGQRVTLRCSPRSGDLSVYWYQQSLDQGLQFLIQYYNGEERAKGNILERFSAQQFPDLHSELNLSSLELGDSALYFCASSVVSGPSYEQYFGPGTRLTVT.

This clonotype showed up just a few times. This chain connects TRBV11-2 to TRBJ1-4, with D tentatively TRBD1 (5 bases). CDR3 length: 16 residues. Germline CDR1 and CDR2: SGHAT and FQNNGV. Trimming took off 4 bases at V and 2 bases at J, with 14 bases between the two ends. CDR3 protein: CASSSGGGRTNEKLFF. The CDR3 DNA reads as TGTGCCAGCAGCTCGGGGGGTGGTAGGACTAATGAAAAACTGTTTTTT.

This rearrangement joins TRBV19 to TRBJ2-7, with no clear D. V was cut by 6 bases and J by 2 bases, with 14 bases left in between. The V gene's germline CDR1 is LNHDA and CDR2 SQIVND (reference sequence). This CDR3 contains 14 residues. Here the CDR3 DNA reads TGTGCCAGTAGGAGAAATGGGGATACCTACGAGCAGTACTTC. Encoded protein: CASRRNGDTYEQYF.

This clonotype was recorded a few times. This chain links TRBV4-3 with TRBJ1-6, with D unresolved. V gave up 5 bases and J gave up 1 base, with 12 bases separating them. Germline V gives CDR1 LGHNA, CDR2 YSLEER. The CDR3 runs 16 residues. In DNA form, the CDR3 reads TGCGCCAGCAGCGAAGTCCGGGTTTCCTATAATTCACCCCTCCACTTT. Translated, it gives CASSEVRVSYNSPLHF.

V is TRBV2 and J is TRBJ1-5; D is ambiguous. Germline lookup yields CDR1 SNHLY and CDR2 FYNNEI. The V gene lost 6 bases and the J gene lost 11 bases, with 8 bases spanning the gap. The CDR3 runs 10 residues. The DNA for the CDR3 is TGTGCCAGCAGAGGAAAAGCCCAGCATTTT. It translates to CASRGKAQHF.

This sequence joins TRBV4-1 and TRBJ1-1; D unresolved. The CDR3 runs 14 residues. The ends were cut back, 0 bases at V and 7 bases at J, with 12 bases in the middle. Germline CDR1 and CDR2: MGHRA and YSYEKL. As DNA, the CDR3 is TGCGCCAGCAGCCAAGATAGCGAGAGACTTGAAGCTTTCTTT. Translation: CASSQDSERLEAFF.

This clonotype was seen at least ten times. This chain links TRBV29-1 with TRBJ2-3, with D possibly matching TRBD1 (6 bases). Trimming removed 4 bases from V and 3 bases from J, with 14 bases in between. Looked up from germline, CDR1 is SQVTM and CDR2 is ANQGSEA. There are 14 residues in the CDR3. In DNA form, the CDR3 reads TGCAGCGTTGTTATGGGACAACGAACAGATACGCAGTATTTT. Translation: CSVVMGQRTDTQYF.

This clonotype was seen only a few times. The J gene is TRBJ2-3, the V gene TRBV4-1; 8 bases line up with TRBD2. CDR1 and CDR2 (germline): MGHRA, YSYEKL. CDR3 length: 16 residues. V shed 4 bases and J 5 bases; nucleotides not matched to a gene: 11. The CDR3 loop is CASSPGLGGDRDTQYF. The CDR3 DNA follows: TGCGCCAGCAGCCCGGGACTAGGAGGAGATAGAGATACGCAGTATTTT.